This T cell receptor beta chain was obtained from a study of PD-L1 blockade in urothelial cancer. Germline trimming cut 5 bases from V and 7 bases from J; bases unmatched to any gene: 10. Germline CDR1 is SNHLY and CDR2 is FYNNEI. The CDR3 has 16 amino acids. Regarding time point: pretreatment peripheral blood. TCRdb keeps only in-frame clones here, not all; method: immunoSEQ multiplex PCR. The sample holds 70,000 to 75,000 clones, around 84% seen once. The chain links TRBV2 to TRBJ2-1; 11 bases match TRBD2. This TCR came from an older woman with urothelial cancer. Sequencing was performed on PBMCs, taken around atezolizumab (anti-PD-L1) treatment. The CDR3 nucleotides are TGTGCCAGCAGTTCCCAGGTAGCGGGGGGGATTAATGAGCAGTTCTTC. It is translated as CASSSQVAGGINEQFF.